This T cell receptor beta chain was identified during a study of T cells after yellow fever vaccination. V was trimmed by 6 bases and J by 4 bases, leaving 9 bases between them. Germline V gene lookup returns CDR1 LNHDA and CDR2 SQIVND (reference sequence). The CDR3 extends over 12 amino acids. General study results and limits: Post-booster repertoires contained most primary-vaccination clones again (approximately 95% CD4, 88% CD8).

TCRdb fed the 5' RACE reads into MiXCR, producing one record per CDR3 protein. The data contain hundreds of thousands of distinct CDR3 sequences, roughly 4% of them singletons. The table lists this clonotype with many counts. The antigen is not known. The specimen was PBMCs, collected on the day of the yellow fever booster vaccination. This chain joins TRBV19 and TRBJ1-1; a possible D gene is TRBD1 (5 bases). The clonotype comes from a young man who received the YFV17D yellow fever vaccine. CDR3 nucleotides: TGTGCCAGTAGGTCTGGGGGCACTGAAGCTTTCTTT. It encodes CASRSGGTEAFF. Full variable domain (remainder filled in from reference TRBV19 and TRBJ1-1): DGGITQSPKYLFRKEGQNVTLSCEQNLNHDAMYWYRQDPGQGLRLIYYSQIVNDFQKGDIAEGYSVSREKKESFPLTVTSAQKNPTAFYLCASRSGGTEAFFGQGTRLTVV.